A selection of T cell receptor beta chains follows, all from one sample in a study of T cell responses to AZD1222 COVID-19 vaccine. Using immunoSEQ multiplex PCR, the repertoire was profiled, and TCRdb retains in-frame clones only, with some absent. The sample contains 140,000 to 150,000 clones, under 95% of which appear only once. Here the sequenced sample was peripheral blood, taken on day 0 of MenACWY control vaccination. The receptors were gathered from an adult in good health. The CDR3 runs from the conserved cysteine through the conserved F or W. A D gene is named only where the DNA matches it firmly. Size is stated for part of the rows, as once, few or many counts, or as a class when the clone is expanded.

CASSLGRLTDTQYF,TGTGCCAGCAGCTTGGGACGCCTCACAGATACGCAGTATTTT,NA,TRBV11-3,TRBJ2-3,NA
CASLFERDSYNEQFF,TGTGCCAGCCTCTTCGAGCGGGACTCCTACAATGAGCAGTTCTTC,TRBD2,TRBV2,TRBJ2-1,NA
CASSLERATYNEQFF,TGTGCCAGCTCACTGGAGCGGGCCACCTACAATGAGCAGTTCTTC,NA,TRBV18,TRBJ2-1,NA
CASSASPSSTDTQYF,TGCGCCAGCAGTGCATCCCCTTCTAGCACAGATACGCAGTATTTT,NA,TRBV10-1,TRBJ2-3,NA
CASSLDFDSSYNEQFF,TGTGCCAGCAGCTTAGACTTCGACAGTTCCTACAATGAGCAGTTCTTC,NA,TRBV7-3,TRBJ2-1,once
CASSDRDISGNTIYF,TGTGCCAGCAGTGACCGGGACATCTCTGGAAACACCATATATTTT,NA,TRBV2,TRBJ1-3,NA
CAISEGRDSYNEQFF,TGTGCCATCAGTGAAGGCAGGGACTCCTACAATGAGCAGTTCTTC,NA,TRBV10-3,TRBJ2-1,NA
CASSMGVGTGKETQYF,TGTGCCAGTAGTATGGGGGTGGGGACAGGGAAAGAGACCCAGTACTTC,TRBD1,TRBV19,TRBJ2-5,NA
CASSLGLVNEQFF,TGTGCCAGCAGTTTAGGACTAGTTAATGAGCAGTTCTTC,TRBD2,TRBV5-6,TRBJ2-1,NA
CASSRLDRGDEQYF,TGTGCCAGCAGCCGACTGGACAGGGGAGACGAGCAGTACTTC,TRBD1,TRBV3-1/TRBV3-2,TRBJ2-7,NA
CASSELGSQYTGELFF,TGTGCCAGCAGTGAACTCGGCAGTCAATACACCGGGGAGCTGTTTTTT,NA,TRBV2,TRBJ2-2,NA
CASSPTLRRADTQYF,TGTGCCAGCAGCCCGACCCTAAGACGCGCAGATACGCAGTATTTT,NA,TRBV7-3,TRBJ2-3,NA
CASRGHLMNTEAFF,TGCGCCAGCAGGGGACACCTAATGAACACTGAAGCTTTCTTT,NA,TRBV5-1,TRBJ1-1,few
CASSPPTGRNTIYF,TGTGCCAGTAGCCCCCCGACAGGGAGGAACACCATATATTTT,TRBD1,TRBV19,TRBJ1-3,NA
CASRPGQWGYTF,TGTGCCAGCAGACCGGGACAATGGGGCTACACCTTC,NA,TRBV6-5,TRBJ1-2,NA
CAFSRVTGNTIYF,TGTGCCTTCTCCCGGGTCACTGGAAACACCATATATTTT,NA,TRBV30,TRBJ1-3,NA
CASSSRTSGVSDTQYF,TGCGCCAGCAGCTCCCGGACTAGCGGGGTATCAGATACGCAGTATTTT,TRBD2,TRBV5-1,TRBJ2-3,NA
CASSESGANYGYTF,TGTGCCAGCAGTGAGTCGGGGGCTAACTATGGCTACACCTTC,NA,TRBV25-1,TRBJ1-2,NA
CAISGQGRSNEQFF,TGTGCCATCAGTGGTCAGGGGAGAAGCAATGAGCAGTTCTTC,NA,TRBV10-3,TRBJ2-1,NA
CATSRVGTGAGNEQFF,TGTGCCACCAGCAGAGTGGGGACAGGGGCCGGTAATGAGCAGTTCTTC,TRBD1,TRBV15,TRBJ2-1,NA
CASSVRQGGNTEAFF,TGTGCCAGCAGCGTACGACAGGGGGGGAACACTGAAGCTTTCTTT,TRBD1,TRBV14,TRBJ1-1,few
CASSTGTGVSYGYTF,TGTGCCAGTAGTACCGGGACAGGCGTGTCCTATGGCTACACCTTC,TRBD1,TRBV19,TRBJ1-2,NA
CASSSPPGAGTYEQYF,TGCGCCAGCAGCTCCCCTCCGGGGGCGGGAACCTACGAGCAGTACTTC,NA,TRBV5-1,TRBJ2-7,NA
CASSSSGGSGETQYF,TGCGCCAGCAGCTCGAGCGGGGGGAGTGGGGAGACCCAGTACTTC,TRBD2,TRBV5-1,TRBJ2-5,NA
CASSSPPGEQFF,TGTGCCAGCAGTTCCCCCCCTGGTGAGCAGTTCTTC,NA,TRBV27,TRBJ2-1,NA
CASSSGGGGTEAFF,TGTGCCAGCTCCTCGGGGGGCGGGGGCACTGAAGCTTTCTTT,NA,TRBV18,TRBJ1-1,NA
CASSEGPRGDQPQHF,TGTGCCAGCAGTGAAGGACCCAGGGGCGATCAGCCCCAGCATTTT,NA,TRBV6-1,TRBJ1-5,NA
CASSLRGGAQYF,TGTGCCAGCAGCCTTCGGGGGGGGGCGCAGTATTTT,TRBD2,TRBV28,TRBJ2-3,NA
CASSPGGPETQYF,TGTGCCAGCTCACCGGGGGGCCCGGAGACCCAGTACTTC,NA,TRBV18,TRBJ2-5,NA
CASSSAGSYGYTF,TGTGCCAGCAGCTCGGCAGGGTCCTATGGCTACACCTTC,NA,TRBV11-1,TRBJ1-2,NA
CASSEGGNPYEQYF,TGTGCCAGCAGTGAAGGGGGTAACCCCTACGAGCAGTACTTC,NA,TRBV6-1,TRBJ2-7,NA
CASSQERLGRRYGYTF,TGTGCCAGCAGCCAAGAACGGTTAGGGAGGCGTTATGGCTACACCTTC,NA,TRBV3-1/TRBV3-2,TRBJ1-2,NA
CASSLDRGTEAFF,TGTGCCAGCAGCTTAGACAGGGGCACTGAAGCTTTCTTT,TRBD1,TRBV7-8,TRBJ1-1,NA
CASSFGGLETQYF,TGTGCCAGCAGCTTCGGGGGGCTAGAGACCCAGTACTTC,NA,TRBV11-3,TRBJ2-5,NA
CASSHISGEPNEKLFF,TGTGCCAGCTCACACATATCAGGGGAACCTAATGAAAAACTGTTTTTT,NA,TRBV18,TRBJ1-4,NA
CASSSTSGLTDTQYF,TGTGCCAGCAGTTCGACTAGCGGTCTCACAGATACGCAGTATTTT,TRBD2,TRBV27,TRBJ2-3,NA
CASSLQGGTGYTF,TGTGCCAGCAGCTTACAGGGAGGGACCGGCTACACCTTC,NA,TRBV14,TRBJ1-2,many
CASSQDLGKALHF,TGCGCCAGCAGCCAAGATCTGGGGAAGGCCCTCCACTTT,NA,TRBV4-1,TRBJ1-6,NA
CASSSSGSSYNEQFF,TGTGCCAGCAGTTCATCGGGGAGCTCCTACAATGAGCAGTTCTTC,NA,TRBV27,TRBJ2-1,once
CSATEGGGYGYTF,TGCAGTGCTACTGAAGGGGGCGGCTATGGCTACACCTTC,TRBD1,TRBV20-1,TRBJ1-2,once
CASSFRRVYEQYF,TGTGCCAGCAGCTTCCGCAGGGTCTACGAGCAGTACTTC,NA,TRBV13,TRBJ2-7,NA
CASSQERILTEAFF,TGTGCCAGCAGCCAAGAACGGATCCTCACTGAAGCTTTCTTT,NA,TRBV4-2,TRBJ1-1,NA
CASSLGQGPGNTIYF,TGTGCCAGCAGCCTGGGACAGGGGCCTGGAAACACCATATATTTT,TRBD1,TRBV9,TRBJ1-3,NA
CASSRLASTDTQYF,TGTGCCAGCAGCCGACTAGCCTCCACAGATACGCAGTATTTT,TRBD2,TRBV3-1/TRBV3-2,TRBJ2-3,once
CASSDLLSTEAFF,TGTGCCAGCAGTGATCTGCTGTCCACTGAAGCTTTCTTT,NA,TRBV2,TRBJ1-1,NA
CASSPKARLAGVTGELFF,TGTGCCAGCAGCCCCAAGGCGAGACTAGCGGGAGTCACCGGGGAGCTGTTTTTT,TRBD2,TRBV14,TRBJ2-2,NA
CSVEGRASGLTQYF,TGCAGCGTTGAAGGAAGGGCCAGTGGGTTGACCCAGTACTTC,NA,TRBV29-1,TRBJ2-5,once
CASSQGTGTGYHEQYF,TGCGCCAGCAGCCAAGGGACCGGGACAGGGTACCACGAGCAGTACTTC,TRBD1,TRBV4-1,TRBJ2-7,once
CASSWGDRGREQYF,TGCGCCAGCAGCTGGGGGGACAGGGGGCGCGAGCAGTACTTC,TRBD1,TRBV5-1,TRBJ2-7,NA
CASSIWTGARAPQHF,TGTGCCAGTAGTATTTGGACAGGGGCCCGCGCGCCCCAGCATTTT,TRBD1,TRBV19,TRBJ1-5,once
CASSFPRDTLSYEQYF,TGTGCCAGCAGCTTCCCCCGGGACACCCTCTCCTACGAGCAGTACTTC,NA,TRBV7-2,TRBJ2-7,NA
CASSFSSGSYEQYF,TGTGCCAGTTCTTTTTCTAGCGGATCCTACGAGCAGTACTTC,TRBD2,TRBV19,TRBJ2-7,NA
CASSVEGVGIQYF,TGTGCCAGCAGCGTAGAAGGGGTCGGCATTCAGTACTTC,NA,TRBV9,TRBJ2-4,NA